These 4 T cell receptor beta chains came from one sample sequenced in a study of CXCR3-negative and CXCR3-positive naive CD8 T cells. TRB cDNA libraries were made by UMI-labeled 5' RACE. TCRdb re-called the 5' RACE reads; one entry per CDR3 protein, DNA not given. The sample table includes about 42,000 distinct CDR3 sequences. Sequenced input: naive CXCR3- CD8+ T cells from blood. The subset denotes: CD45RO-CCR7+CD27+CD95- naive CD8+ T cells lacking CXCR3 (TNR3-). All receptors derive from a human donor in good health. Some clones in this sample may be carry-over from other donors' samples.

The gene calls are TRBV5-5 and TRBJ2-7; without DNA, the TCRdb call of TRBD2 cannot be checked. The CDR3 extends over 15 amino acids. Germline V gene sequence: CDR1 SGHKS, CDR2 YYEKEE (reference sequence). CDR3 residues: CASSLSSPSLTKQYF.

The chain combines TRBV6-6 with TRBJ2-7; TCRdb's D call, TRBD2, is unchecked because there is no DNA. Germline V gene data show CDR1 as MNHNY and CDR2 as SVGAGI (reference sequence). The CDR3 extends over 16 amino acids. The CDR3 region is CASNGLAGGSSYEQYF.

The chain combines TRBV28 with TRBJ2-7; the D call of TRBD1 rests on TCRdb alone, since no DNA is present to check it. From germline, CDR1 is MDHEN and CDR2 SYDVKM. CDR3 length: 14 amino acids. The CDR3 sequence: CASSFEGRAYEQYF. Full variable domain (outside the CDR3, taken from reference TRBV28 and TRBJ2-7): DVKVTQSSRYLVKRTGEKVFLECVQDMDHENMFWYRQDPGLGLRLIYFSYDVKMKEKGDIPEGYSVSREKKERFSLILESASTNQTSMYLCASSFEGRAYEQYFGPGTRLTVT.

This clonotype shows up as medium-sized by frequency. V is TRBV30 and J is TRBJ2-1; the TRBD1 assignment by TCRdb is unverifiable without DNA. Germline V gene sequence: CDR1 GTSNPN, CDR2 SVGIG (reference sequence). The CDR3 length is 14 residues. The CDR3 region is CAAMTGATYNEQFF.